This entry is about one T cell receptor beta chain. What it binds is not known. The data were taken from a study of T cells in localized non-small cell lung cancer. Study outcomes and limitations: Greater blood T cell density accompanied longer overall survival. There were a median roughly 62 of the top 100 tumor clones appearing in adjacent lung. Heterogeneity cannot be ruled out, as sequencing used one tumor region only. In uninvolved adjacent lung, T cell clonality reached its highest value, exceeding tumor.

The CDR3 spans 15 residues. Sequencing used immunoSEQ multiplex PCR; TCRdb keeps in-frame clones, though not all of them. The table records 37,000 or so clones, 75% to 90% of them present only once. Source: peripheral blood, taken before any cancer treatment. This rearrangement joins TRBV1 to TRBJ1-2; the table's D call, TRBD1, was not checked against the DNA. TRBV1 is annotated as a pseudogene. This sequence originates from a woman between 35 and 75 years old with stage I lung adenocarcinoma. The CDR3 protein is CTSSPLSDRDFGYTF. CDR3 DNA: TGCACCAGCAGCCCCCTCTCGGACAGGGACTTTGGCTACACCTTC.